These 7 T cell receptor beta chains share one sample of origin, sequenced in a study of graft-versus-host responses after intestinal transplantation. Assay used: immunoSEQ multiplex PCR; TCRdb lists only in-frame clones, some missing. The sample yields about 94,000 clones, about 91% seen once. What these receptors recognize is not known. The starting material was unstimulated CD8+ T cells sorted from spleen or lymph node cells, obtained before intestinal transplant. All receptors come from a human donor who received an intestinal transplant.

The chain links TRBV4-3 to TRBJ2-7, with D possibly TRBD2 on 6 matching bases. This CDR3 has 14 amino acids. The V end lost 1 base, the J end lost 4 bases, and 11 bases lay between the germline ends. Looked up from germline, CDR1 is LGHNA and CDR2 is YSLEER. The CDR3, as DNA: TGCGCCAGCAGCCAAGGACTAGGACCGTACGAGCAGTACTTC. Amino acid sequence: CASSQGLGPYEQYF.

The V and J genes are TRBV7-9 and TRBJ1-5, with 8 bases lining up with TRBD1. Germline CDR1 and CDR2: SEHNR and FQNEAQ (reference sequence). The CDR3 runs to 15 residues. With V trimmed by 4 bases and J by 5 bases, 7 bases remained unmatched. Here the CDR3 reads CASSSPGTGDQPQHF. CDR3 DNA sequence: TGTGCCAGCAGCTCCCCCGGGACAGGTGATCAGCCCCAGCATTTT.

As DNA, the CDR3 is TGTGCCAGCTCACCCGGGTTCTCGAACACTGAAGCTTTCTTT. As protein: CASSPGFSNTEAFF. This sequence joins TRBV18 and TRBJ1-1; D gene unclear. V was pared by 3 bases and J by 1 base, with 9 bases between. The CDR3 is 14 residues long. The germline CDR1 and CDR2 sequences are KGHSH and LQKENI.

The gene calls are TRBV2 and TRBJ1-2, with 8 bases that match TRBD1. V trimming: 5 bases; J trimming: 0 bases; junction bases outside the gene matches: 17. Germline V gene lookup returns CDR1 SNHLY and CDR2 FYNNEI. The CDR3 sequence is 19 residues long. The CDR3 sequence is CASSTTGRTGLIANYGYTF. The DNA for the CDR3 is TGTGCCAGCAGTACCACCGGGCGGACAGGGTTAATAGCTAACTATGGCTACACCTTC.

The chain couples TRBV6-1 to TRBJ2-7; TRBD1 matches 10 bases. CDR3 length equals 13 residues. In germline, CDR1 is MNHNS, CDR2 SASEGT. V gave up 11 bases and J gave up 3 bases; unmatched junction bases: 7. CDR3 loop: CAGAGDRGYEQYF. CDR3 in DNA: TGTGCCGGGGCCGGGGACAGGGGCTACGAGCAGTACTTC.

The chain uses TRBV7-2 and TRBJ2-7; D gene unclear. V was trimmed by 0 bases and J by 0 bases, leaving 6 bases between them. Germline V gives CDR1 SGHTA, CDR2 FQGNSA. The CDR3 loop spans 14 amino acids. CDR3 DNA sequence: TGTGCCAGCAGCTTAGCAGCCGGCTCCTACGAGCAGTACTTC. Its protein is CASSLAAGSYEQYF.

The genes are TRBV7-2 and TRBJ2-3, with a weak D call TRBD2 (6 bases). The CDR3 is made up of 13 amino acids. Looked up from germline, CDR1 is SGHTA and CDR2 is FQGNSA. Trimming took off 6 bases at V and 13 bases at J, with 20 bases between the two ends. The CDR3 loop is CASRVHRDFFEYF. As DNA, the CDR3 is TGTGCCAGCAGGGTACACCGGGACTTTTTTGAGTATTTT.